The 8 T cell receptor beta chains below all came from one sample that was sequenced in a study of Graves' ophthalmopathy and Graves' hyperthyroidism. Amplified TCR beta CDR3 regions were obtained using RNA transcripts as template. RT-PCR with HTBI primers came first, then second-round multiplex PCR. Using its own MiXCR run on the multiplex PCR reads, TCRdb lists one record per CDR3 protein. The sample lists fewer than 650,000 distinct CDR3 sequences, about a fifth occurring once. The specimen was peripheral blood. The receptors come from a woman in her late teens or twenties with stable Graves' hyperthyroidism. Some clones in this sample may be carry-over from other donors' samples.

In this sample, this clonotype turned up a few times. This chain links TRBV9 with TRBJ2-2; 7 bases line up with TRBD1. V was pared by 6 bases and J by 6 bases, with 17 bases of the junction left unmatched. Germline V gene sequence: CDR1 SGDLS, CDR2 YYNGEE. The CDR3 length is 17 residues. CDR3: CASNPGQRRFFAGELFF. The CDR3, as DNA: TGTGCCAGCAATCCGGGACAGCGGAGGTTTTTCGCCGGGGAGCTGTTTTTT.

This clonotype was found many times. The chain links TRBV25-1 to TRBJ1-1; 8 bases fit TRBD1. Trimming removed 10 bases from V and 5 bases from J; junction bases left unmatched: 6. This CDR3 comprises 12 residues. Per the germline V gene, CDR1 is MGHDK and CDR2 is SYGVNS. CDR3 loop: CATQGARTEAFF. The CDR3 DNA sequence: TGTGCCACCCAGGGGGCGAGGACTGAAGCTTTCTTT.

This clonotype occurred many times. This chain links TRBV6-4 with TRBJ2-2, with 8 bases matching TRBD1. The germline CDR1 and CDR2 sequences are MRHNA and SNTAGT. CDR3 length: 18 amino acids. Trimming cost V 6 bases and J 0 bases; bases outside gene matches: 12. This CDR3 is CASRRGTGGPTNTGELFF. CDR3 in DNA: TGTGCCAGCAGGAGAGGGACAGGCGGCCCCACGAACACCGGGGAGCTGTTTTTT.

The chain couples TRBV6-1 to TRBJ2-2, with D perhaps assigned TRBD1 or TRBD2 (5 bases each). V was shortened by 6 bases and J by 6 bases, with 17 bases between the two germline ends. The germline V gene encodes CDR1 MNHNS and CDR2 SASEGT. The CDR3 is 15 residues long. This chain's CDR3 is CASRTGTSPPGELFF. The CDR3 DNA follows: TGTGCCAGCAGGACCGGGACCTCCCCACCCGGGGAGCTGTTTTTT.

About this clonotype: The final CDR3 position lacks the conserved phenylalanine or tryptophan, pointing to a likely read error. This chain joins TRBV28 and TRBJ2-2; D might be TRBD2 (5 bases). The germline V gene has CDR1 MDHEN and CDR2 SYDVKM. Trimming removed 4 bases from V and 6 bases from J, with 9 bases in between. The CDR3 extends over 13 amino acids. CDR3 nucleotides: TGTGCCAGCAGTTCCGGGGTTGCCGGGGAGCTGTTTTTA. This encodes CASSSGVAGELFL.

The chain joins TRBV19 to TRBJ2-7; the D gene is possibly TRBD1 (6 bases). The length of the CDR3 is 17 residues. Germline V gene sequence: CDR1 LNHDA, CDR2 SQIVND (reference sequence). V was pared by 5 bases and J by 6 bases, with 26 bases between. The CDR3 DNA reads as TGTGCCAGTAGTCCCGGCGGCAGGGGAAGAGATTCTGCCGAGCAGTACTTC. Translation gives CASSPGGRGRDSAEQYF.

This clonotype was counted a few times. The V call is TRBV6-2 or TRBV6-3, the J call TRBJ2-7, with TRBD2 matching over 7 bases. Germline CDR1 is MNHEY and CDR2 is SVGEGT. V shed 2 bases, J shed 0 bases, and the junction held 7 bases outside the gene matches. The CDR3 spans 16 residues. CDR3 loop: CASSYGRGTNSYEQYF. The CDR3 nucleotides are TGTGCCAGCAGTTACGGAAGAGGGACTAACTCCTACGAGCAGTACTTC.

This clonotype was seen at least ten times. The chain couples TRBV20-1 to TRBJ2-7, with D possibly TRBD1 on 6 matching bases. Germline CDR1 and CDR2: DFQATT and SNEGSKA (reference sequence). Trimming took 3 bases from V and 2 from J, leaving 14 bases between them. The CDR3 consists of 14 residues. This chain's CDR3 is CSASSRDTTYEQYF. Here the CDR3 DNA reads TGCAGTGCTAGCTCCCGGGACACTACCTACGAGCAGTACTTC.